This TCR beta chain emerged from a study of blood T cell repertoires in COVID-19 (dated by TCRdb to between 2020 and 2021). About the study as a whole: The collaborator samples originated in the United States, Italy and Spain and spanned the acute and convalescent phases of COVID-19. The material from the prospective study consisted of cDNA or gDNA derived from T cells, B-cell-depleted T cells, or PBMCs. Subjects who had been exposed to COVID-19, were actively infected with it, or had recovered from it provided the deeply sampled blood TCRbeta repertoires that made up the dataset. The repertoires were made available in a free public database intended to serve as a resource for research on the immune response to SARS-CoV-2. Samples came from the ongoing ImmuneRACE study (first 160 participants) plus 1,254 subjects from 6 global collaborators. Sample metadata almost always included a de-identified subject ID, COVID-19 status, age in years and sex. Where HLA class I and class II types were available, the types were taken from metadata supplied by the sample provider, not from assay-based typing.

The immunoSEQ Assay, a bias-controlled multiplex PCR, was used to amplify TCRbeta CDR3 regions from genomic DNA. Regarding the original processing steps: Within the assay, amplification of reference gene primers was used to estimate how many nucleated cells each sample contained. Sequence reads were collapsed and filtered to measure the absolute abundance of every unique TCRbeta CDR3 rearrangement. Productive Simpson clonality was computed per sample as the square root of Simpson's diversity index over productive rearrangements. TCRdb holds this immuneACCESS table with in-frame rearrangements only. Some clones are missing; in checked studies, unresolved V genes explain under half, and the rest has no known cause. D and trimming come from the DNA, and the V and J calls and clone size come from that table. A total of roughly 430,000 clones appear in this sample, about 88% of them only once. 1.4% to 1.5% of the sample rests with the top ten.

The paper as a whole reports these results and caveats: How much clinical and demographic metadata was included differed by source and by participant, and the metadata was provided uncurated.

The count of this clone is one. What antigen it recognizes has not been identified. Base qualities are not provided; no much larger clone lies one nucleotide away. The germline ends are 11 bases apart after V is trimmed by 0 bases and J by 10 bases. Reading the germline V gene gives CDR1 SGHRS and CDR2 YFSETQ. From cysteine to phenylalanine, the CDR3 is 14 amino acids long. Only CDR3 DNA remains: 42 bases, in frame from the first base. In the prospective study, participants were about 18 to 95 years old, resided in about two dozen geographic areas of the United States, and were enrolled through a virtual design. In the prospective study, participants were assigned to cohorts based on the clinical history participants reported in a screening survey and a study questionnaire. A participant counted as exposed if, within 2 weeks of entering the study, that participant had been in contact with someone who had a PCR-confirmed or clinician-diagnosed COVID-19 case. Each participant in the prospective study had whole blood, serum and a nasopharyngeal or oropharyngeal swab collected by mobile phlebotomists. Additional blood draws and questionnaires over an approximately 2-month period could optionally be provided by prospective study participants. Prospective study blood samples were shipped either frozen or at room temperature before DNA extraction.

Rearrangement joined TRBV5-1 to TRBJ1-6, with TRBD1 as a weak D call on 6 bases. This TCR was recovered from a young woman who had been exposed to COVID-19. The specimen was PBMCs or T cells enriched from blood (not recorded which). The DNA sequence is TGCGCCAGCAGCTTGGACAGGGAGTACTCACCCCTCCACTTT. This is translated as CASSLDREYSPLHF. The variable domain in full, with residues beyond the CDR3 obtained from the reference TRBV5-1 and TRBJ1-6 genes, is KAGVTQTPRYLIKTRGQQVTLSCSPISGHRSVSWYQQTPGQGLQFLFEYFSETQRNKGNFPGRFSGRQFSNSRSEMNVSTLELGDSALYLCASSLDREYSPLHFGNGTRLTVT.